One sample yielded the 28 T cell receptor beta chains listed below, sequenced in a study of T cells expressing NK-cell markers. TCRdb reprocessed the 5' RACE reads; each CDR3 protein has one entry and no DNA is given. This table holds roughly 110,000 distinct CDR3 sequences. The sequenced sample was blood T cells: a sorted CD56 or NKG2C T cell subset, CD4+ or CD8+ T cells, or bulk PBMC T cells (not recorded which). The receptors were sampled from a woman aged 18 to 75 in good health.

The chain has TRBV9 and TRBJ2-1. The CDR3 has 13 residues. The germline CDR1 and CDR2 sequences are SGDLS and YYNGEE. The CDR3: CASSAGLYNEQFF.

This chain links TRBV7-9 with TRBJ2-7. This CDR3 contains 11 residues. CDR1 SEHNR and CDR2 FQNEAQ come from the germline V gene (reference sequence). The CDR3 spells CASSLVGEQYF.

The V and J genes are TRBV11-2 and TRBJ2-5; TCRdb indicates TRBD1, and absent DNA this call remains unverified. Germline lookup yields CDR1 SGHAT and CDR2 FQNNGV. The CDR3 is 14 residues long. The CDR3: CASSLGLGEETRYF.

CDR3 region: CASSPARLGGDQETQYF. The chain employs TRBV5-1 and TRBJ2-5; TCRdb indicates TRBD2, and absent DNA this call remains unverified. CDR3 length: 17 residues. CDR1 is SGHRS and CDR2 is YFSETQ in the germline V gene.

The chain is built from TRBV27 and TRBJ2-7; TCRdb indicates TRBD2, and absent DNA this call remains unverified. Germline V lookup: CDR1 MNHEY, CDR2 SMNVEV (reference sequence). CDR3 size: 14 residues. CDR3 sequence reads: CASSPLEGFYEQYF.

The chain carries TRBV19 and TRBJ2-1; there is no DNA to check the TCRdb D call of TRBD2. This CDR3 has 17 residues. From germline, CDR1 is LNHDA and CDR2 SQIVND (reference sequence). CDR3 in amino acids: CASSATSGDSSYNEQFF.

The chain joins TRBV7-2 to TRBJ2-5; TCRdb reports TRBD2, a call that lacks DNA to check it against. The germline gives CDR1 SGHTA, CDR2 FQGNSA. This CDR3 region has 16 residues. This CDR3 reads CASSLVSGGSEKTQYF.

The chain links TRBV4-1 to TRBJ1-1; TCRdb reports TRBD1, a call that lacks DNA to check it against. There are 15 residues in the CDR3. Germline loops: CDR1 MGHRA, CDR2 YSYEKL. CDR3 sequence: CASSLGDNQNTEAFF.

The rearrangement uses TRBV12-3 or TRBV12-4 and TRBJ1-5; with no DNA, the TCRdb D assignment of TRBD1 cannot be verified. This CDR3 comprises 17 residues. The CDR3 sequence: CASSLGVQGGWNQPQHF.

The chain employs TRBV11-2 and TRBJ2-2. The CDR3 loop spans 15 amino acids. Per the germline V gene, CDR1 is SGHAT and CDR2 is FQNNGV. CDR3 region: CASSLWSTDAGELFF. The complete variable domain, with remaining parts taken from reference TRBV11-2 and TRBJ2-2, reads EAGVAQSPRYKIIEKRQSVAFWCNPISGHATLYWYQQILGQGPKLLIQFQNNGVVDDSQLPKDRFSAERLKGVDSTLKIQPAKLEDSAVYLCASSLWSTDAGELFFGEGSRLTVL.

This chain uses TRBV6-1 with TRBJ2-2; TCRdb designates TRBD1, a call that cannot be tested without DNA. Germline V CDR1 and CDR2: MNHNS, SASEGT. This CDR3 has 14 residues. The CDR3 region is CASRPGQETGELFF.

The chain is built from TRBV20-1 and TRBJ2-3; the D gene TCRdb calls, TRBD2, cannot be checked with no DNA. Per germline, CDR1 DFQATT and CDR2 SNEGSKA (reference sequence). The CDR3 covers 14 residues. The CDR3 here is CSARQEGGTDTQYF.

The CDR3 reads CASSVGAPWATGRNEQFF. V gene TRBV9 combines with J gene TRBJ2-1; TCRdb proposes TRBD1, but this gene call is untestable without DNA. CDR1 is SGDLS and CDR2 is YYNGEE in the germline V gene. The length of the CDR3 is 18 residues.

J is TRBJ1-2 and V is TRBV29-1. CDR3 size: 15 residues. The germline V gene has CDR1 SQVTM and CDR2 ANQGSEA. The CDR3 region is CSPHASRCFNYGYTF. The whole variable domain, filled in from reference TRBV29-1 and TRBJ1-2, reads SAVISQKPSRDICQRGTSLTIQCQVDSQVTMMFWYRQQPGQSLTLIATANQGSEATYESGFVIDKFPISRPNLTFSTLTVSNMSPEDSSIYLCSPHASRCFNYGYTFGSGTRLTVV.

The chain is built from TRBV2 and TRBJ2-1; lacking DNA, the TRBD1 call made by TCRdb goes unchecked. This CDR3 comprises 15 residues. CDR1 and CDR2 from the germline V gene are SNHLY and FYNNEI. CDR3 sequence reads: CASSPRDPGYNEQFF. Full variable domain (rest looked up from reference TRBV2 and TRBJ2-1): EPEVTQTPSHQVTQMGQEVILRCVPISNHLYFYWYRQILGQKVEFLVSFYNNEISEKSEIFDDQFSVERPDGSNFTLKIRSTKLEDSAMYFCASSPRDPGYNEQFFGPGTRLTVL.

The genes are TRBV4-1 and TRBJ1-5; TCRdb calls TRBD1, which cannot be checked without DNA. The germline CDR1 and CDR2 sequences are MGHRA and YSYEKL. This CDR3 has 17 amino acids. The CDR3 loop reads CASSQDGQGRGNQPQHF.

This chain joins TRBV12-3 or TRBV12-4 and TRBJ2-3. The CDR3 extends over 11 amino acids. The CDR3 spells CASRGTDTQYF.

V is TRBV9 and J is TRBJ2-2. Germline CDR1 and CDR2: SGDLS and YYNGEE. The CDR3 consists of 12 residues. CDR3 region: CASSVDPGELFF.

The chain has TRBV18 and TRBJ2-7; the TCRdb D gene call, TRBD1, has no DNA to confirm it. CDR1 and CDR2 from the germline V gene are KGHSH and LQKENI. The CDR3 runs to 19 residues. CDR3 in amino acids: CASSPQGIEETGDSYEQYF.

CDR3: CASTIYPTMGQGLYNEQFF. V gene TRBV12-3 or TRBV12-4 combines with J gene TRBJ2-1; TCRdb's D call of TRBD1 is untestable without DNA. The CDR3 covers 19 residues.

The gene calls are TRBV7-9 and TRBJ1-5; TCRdb picks TRBD1, but there is no DNA to check that call. The CDR3 extends over 13 amino acids. Germline CDR1 is SEHNR and CDR2 is FQNEAQ (reference sequence). CDR3 sequence reads: CASSFGSVQPQHF.

The chain links TRBV7-9 to TRBJ2-2. The CDR3 contains 14 residues. CDR1 is SEHNR and CDR2 is FQNEAQ in the germline V gene (reference sequence). The chain's CDR3 is CASSTTQNTGELFF.

This rearrangement joins TRBV29-1 to TRBJ1-1. The CDR3 consists of 13 residues. The germline CDR1 and CDR2 sequences are SQVTM and ANQGSEA. The CDR3 protein is CSVRPGPNTEAFF.

The chain combines TRBV19 with TRBJ2-7; the TCRdb call, TRBD2, lacks DNA for checking. This CDR3 is built from 16 residues. Looked up from germline, CDR1 is LNHDA and CDR2 is SQIVND (reference sequence). CDR3 residues: CASSIGTSGISYEQYF.

This chain connects TRBV5-1 to TRBJ2-3; TCRdb calls TRBD1, which cannot be checked without DNA. Germline assignment: CDR1 SGHRS and CDR2 YFSETQ. CDR3 size: 14 residues. The CDR3 spells CASSPPHSEDTQYF.

The J gene is TRBJ2-1, the V gene TRBV6-2 or TRBV6-3; the D call from TCRdb, TRBD1, cannot be confirmed without DNA. This CDR3 has 15 amino acids. The germline CDR1 and CDR2 sequences are MNHEY and SVGEGT. The CDR3: CASTHGAFLQGEQFF.

CDR3 in amino acids: CASSIPDSRNEQFF. This rearrangement joins TRBV5-4 to TRBJ2-1; TCRdb returns TRBD1, unconfirmable since there is no DNA. Germline V gene data show CDR1 as SGHNT and CDR2 as YYREEE (reference sequence). This CDR3 is 14 amino acids long.

This chain uses TRBV29-1 with TRBJ1-4; TCRdb names TRBD1, which stays unverified in the absence of DNA. The CDR3 extends over 15 amino acids. Germline V gene sequence: CDR1 SQVTM, CDR2 ANQGSEA. This CDR3 reads CSVEIGRGPVEKLFF.